The 23 T cell receptor beta chains given below trace back to one sample, sequenced in a study of shared clonotypes between healthy human individuals. TCRdb's table, derived via immunoSEQ multiplex PCR, lists solely in-frame clones and lacks some. The data show some 500,000 clones, roughly 85% seen once. The sample was PBMCs. The receptors shown here come from a woman aged 40 to 50 in good health. Some clones in this sample may be carry-over from other donors' samples.

CDR3 sequence: CASSIGSETQYF. In DNA form, the CDR3 reads TGTGCCAGTAGTATTGGGAGTGAGACCCAGTACTTC. The rearrangement joins TRBV19 to TRBJ2-5, with D possibly being TRBD2 (5 bases). Per germline, CDR1 LNHDA and CDR2 SQIVND (reference sequence). The V end was cut by 3 bases, the J end by 5 bases, with 7 bases between. CDR3 length: 12 amino acids.

The rearrangement links TRBV9 to TRBJ2-7; 11 nucleotides line up with TRBD2. The CDR3 length is 16 residues. After removal of 0 bases from V and 2 bases from J, the junction contained 4 bases not matched to a gene. Germline V gene lookup returns CDR1 SGDLS and CDR2 YYNGEE. CDR3 DNA sequence: TGTGCCAGCAGCGTAGCAGCGGGACTAGCGGCCTACGAGCAGTACTTC. Translation: CASSVAAGLAAYEQYF.

V and J are TRBV7-3 and TRBJ2-1; TRBD2 matches 11 bases. Per the germline V gene, CDR1 is SGHTA and CDR2 is FQGTGA. J was trimmed by 6 bases and V by 5 bases; bases with no gene match: 6. The CDR3 runs to 15 residues. The CDR3 DNA sequence: TGTGCCAGCAGCATCATAGCGGGAGGGCCCAATGAGCAGTTCTTC. This translates into CASSIIAGGPNEQFF.

The chain employs TRBV19 and TRBJ1-1, with TRBD1 identical over 10 bases. The CDR3 covers 13 residues. V trimming: 9 bases; J trimming: 2 bases; junction bases outside the gene matches: 3. Per the germline V gene, CDR1 is LNHDA and CDR2 is SQIVND (reference sequence). CDR3 sequence (DNA): TGTGCCAGCCGGGACAGGGGAAACACTGAAGCTTTCTTT. Translation: CASRDRGNTEAFF.

The chain has TRBV2 and TRBJ1-1; maybe TRBD1 (5 bases). This CDR3 is 13 amino acids long. CDR1 and CDR2 (germline): SNHLY, FYNNEI. Between the trimmed V and J ends, which lost 5 bases and 5 bases, there was a span of 12 bases. In DNA form, the CDR3 reads TGTGCCAGCAGTTCGAGGGGAGGGACTGAAGCTTTCTTT. It encodes CASSSRGGTEAFF.

The genes are TRBV5-1 and TRBJ2-1; D is unclear. Between the trimmed V and J ends, which lost 4 bases and 7 bases, there was a span of 27 bases. The CDR3 extends over 18 amino acids. Germline CDR1 reads SGHRS; CDR2 reads YFSETQ. CDR3 sequence reads: CASSTPFGETLSINEQFF. The CDR3 nucleotides read TGCGCCAGCAGCACCCCATTTGGCGAGACACTGAGTATTAATGAGCAGTTCTTC.

The chain employs TRBV9 and TRBJ2-6, with D tentatively TRBD1 (6 bases). V was pared by 0 bases and J by 4 bases, with 14 bases between. Looked up from germline, CDR1 is SGDLS and CDR2 is YYNGEE. There are 17 residues in the CDR3. CDR3 nucleotides: TGTGCCAGCAGCGTAGCTACGGGACAATGGGGGGCCAACGTCCTGACTTTC. Protein sequence: CASSVATGQWGANVLTF. Together with reference TRBV9 and TRBJ2-6, the CDR3 gives the full variable domain: DSGVTQTPKHLITATGQRVTLRCSPRSGDLSVYWYQQSLDQGLQFLIQYYNGEERAKGNILERFSAQQFPDLHSELNLSSLELGDSALYFCASSVATGQWGANVLTFGAGSRLTVL.

The CDR3 region is CASSSLTGTGYTF. The CDR3 coding sequence is TGTGCCAGCAGCTCCCTGACAGGGACCGGCTACACCTTC. V usage is TRBV11-2 and J usage is TRBJ1-2; 7 bases are a match to TRBD1. Trimming removed 4 bases from V and 8 bases from J; junction bases left unmatched: 7. This CDR3 contains 13 residues. The germline gives CDR1 SGHAT, CDR2 FQNNGV.

Here the CDR3 reads CANRHSVANEKLFF. The CDR3 nucleotides read TGTGCCAACCGTCATTCTGTAGCTAATGAAAAACTGTTTTTT. This chain uses TRBV6-6 with TRBJ1-4; no clear D. The V end was cut by 10 bases, the J end by 3 bases, with 15 bases between. Germline CDR1 is MNHNY and CDR2 is SVGAGI (reference sequence). The CDR3 length is 14 residues.

J is TRBJ1-1 and V is TRBV28; a possible D gene is TRBD1 (6 bases). The CDR3 length is 15 residues. Germline CDR1 reads MDHEN; CDR2 reads SYDVKM. V was shortened by 7 bases and J by 6 bases, with 21 bases between the two germline ends. The CDR3 loop reads CASKPAGRGGPEAFF. The DNA for the CDR3 is TGTGCCAGCAAACCCGCCGGCAGGGGAGGGCCTGAAGCTTTCTTT.

The V gene is TRBV4-3, the J gene TRBJ2-2, with a weak D call TRBD2 (6 bases). The germline V gene encodes CDR1 LGHNA and CDR2 YSLEER. This CDR3 is built from 14 residues. V was shortened by 2 bases and J by 6 bases, with 10 bases between the two germline ends. As DNA, the CDR3 is TGCGCCAGCAGCCAACATACTAGCCCCGGGGAGCTGTTTTTT. This codes for CASSQHTSPGELFF.

As for this clone: Other DNA sequences within the sample encode an identical CDR3. The rearrangement joins TRBV10-3 to TRBJ2-7, with 9 bases that match TRBD2. The length of the CDR3 is 20 residues. The V and J ends lost 2 bases and 0 bases, in that order; junction bases with no gene match: 17. Germline V gene sequence: CDR1 ENHRY, CDR2 SYGVKD. The CDR3 DNA is TGTGCCATCAGTGAGCCCGCGGGGGCGCGGGGGGGAGGGTACTCCTACGAGCAGTACTTC. Amino acid sequence: CAISEPAGARGGGYSYEQYF.

The chain carries TRBV11-2 and TRBJ2-1, with 9 bases aligning to TRBD2. This CDR3 is built from 17 residues. Germline trimming cut 4 bases from V and 3 bases from J; bases unmatched to any gene: 10. Germline V gene lookup returns CDR1 SGHAT and CDR2 FQNNGV. DNA for the CDR3: TGTGCCAGCAGCTCCCTGGGGAGGCGGGAGGGCTACAATGAGCAGTTCTTC. This gives the protein CASSSLGRREGYNEQFF.

V is TRBV7-2 and J is TRBJ2-5, with unresolved D. V gave up 5 bases and J gave up 5 bases, with 12 bases separating them. The CDR3 runs to 13 residues. CDR1 SGHTA and CDR2 FQGNSA come from the germline V gene. This CDR3 reads CASSLESEETQYF. For the CDR3, the DNA is TGTGCCAGCAGCCTCGAGTCCGAGGAGACCCAGTACTTC. Using reference TRBV7-2 and TRBJ2-5 for the parts outside the CDR3, the full variable domain is GAGVSQSPSNKVTEKGKDVELRCDPISGHTALYWYRQSLGQGLEFLIYFQGNSAPDKSGLPSDRFSAERTGGSVSTLTIQRTQQEDSAVYLCASSLESEETQYFGPGTRLLVL.

The chain has TRBV5-1 and TRBJ2-1; D is possibly TRBD1 or TRBD2 (5 bases each). CDR1 and CDR2 from the germline V gene are SGHRS and YFSETQ. This CDR3 is built from 16 residues. V dropped 3 bases and J dropped 0 bases, with 13 bases sitting between them. As DNA, the CDR3 is TGCGCCAGCAGCTGGGGACCATCAAGCTCCTACAATGAGCAGTTCTTC. Encoded protein: CASSWGPSSSYNEQFF.

A word on this clone: Other DNA sequences in this sample translate to the same CDR3. The rearrangement uses TRBV28 and TRBJ2-5; D unresolved. The CDR3 length is 12 residues. V was pared by 7 bases and J by 4 bases, with 10 bases between. CDR1 MDHEN and CDR2 SYDVKM come from the germline V gene. The CDR3 nucleotides are TGTGCCAGCACTGGAGATCGAGAGACCCAGTACTTC. As protein: CASTGDRETQYF.

On this clone: It is likely a read error: a sequence one base away is far more abundant. The chain links TRBV11-2 to TRBJ2-1; 8 bases fit TRBD1. The CDR3 loop spans 15 amino acids. The germline gives CDR1 SGHAT, CDR2 FQNNGV. This CDR3 reads CASSLTGGYYTEQFF. The CDR3 DNA sequence: TGTGCCAGCAGCTTAACAGGGGGTTACTACACTGAGCAGTTCTTC. Based on the CDR3 plus reference TRBV11-2 and TRBJ2-1, the full variable domain is EAGVAQSPRYKIIEKRQSVAFWCNPISGHATLYWYQQILGQGPKLLIQFQNNGVVDDSQLPKDRFSAERLKGVDSTLKIQPAKLEDSAVYLCASSLTGGYYTEQFFGPGTRLTVL.

The V gene is TRBV19, the J gene TRBJ2-3; the match to TRBD1 covers 7 bases. This CDR3 contains 16 residues. Germline CDR1 LNHDA, CDR2 SQIVND (reference sequence). J gave up 2 bases and V 3 bases, and 8 bases lay outside the gene matches. DNA of the CDR3: TGTGCCAGTAGTATGTGGTGGGACAGTAACACAGATACGCAGTATTTT. Protein product: CASSMWWDSNTDTQYF.

The gene calls are TRBV28 and TRBJ2-7; 11 positions match TRBD2. This CDR3 has 16 residues. Trimming at V came to 5 bases and at J to 4 bases, leaving 10 bases not matched to a gene. CDR1 is MDHEN and CDR2 is SYDVKM in the germline V gene. CDR3 loop: CASSRGLAGGRYEQYF. The CDR3 bases are TGTGCCAGCAGTAGAGGACTAGCGGGTGGACGGTACGAGCAGTACTTC. Combining the CDR3 with reference TRBV28 and TRBJ2-7 gives the whole variable domain DVKVTQSSRYLVKRTGEKVFLECVQDMDHENMFWYRQDPGLGLRLIYFSYDVKMKEKGDIPEGYSVSREKKERFSLILESASTNQTSMYLCASSRGLAGGRYEQYFGPGTRLTVT.

The chain uses TRBV5-1 and TRBJ1-2; D is unresolved. Deletions cut 1 base from V and 2 bases from J, with 21 bases between. The CDR3 covers 18 residues. Germline CDR1 is SGHRS and CDR2 is YFSETQ. CDR3 in DNA: TGCGCCAGCAGCTTGCCCCTAAGGTCCGGGTCCCAAAACTATGGCTACACCTTC. Its protein is CASSLPLRSGSQNYGYTF.

This clone was seen just once. The gene calls are TRBV19 and TRBJ2-7; 12 positions match TRBD1. J lost 3 bases, V lost 5 bases, and 5 bases had no gene match. Germline V gives CDR1 LNHDA, CDR2 SQIVND (reference sequence). There are 15 residues in the CDR3. The CDR3 nucleotides are TGTGCCAGTAGTTCCGGGACAGGGGGCTTCTACGAGCAGTACTTC. The encoded protein is CASSSGTGGFYEQYF.

This clone was detected only a few times. This chain connects TRBV20-1 to TRBJ2-7, with 9 nucleotides matching TRBD1. CDR3 length equals 11 residues. With 5 bases clipped from V and 11 bases from J, the junction kept 7 bases outside the gene matches. Germline-derived CDR1 and CDR2 are DFQATT and SNEGSKA (reference sequence). The CDR3 protein is CSARTGGMEYF. The CDR3 nucleotides are TGCAGTGCTCGTACAGGGGGCATGGAGTACTTC.

This sequence joins TRBV11-2 and TRBJ2-1; 8 positions agree with TRBD2. The V and J ends lost 0 bases and 6 bases, in that order; junction bases with no gene match: 13. Germline CDR1 and CDR2: SGHAT and FQNNGV. The CDR3 has 18 amino acids. CDR3 nucleotide sequence: TGTGCCAGCAGCTTAGATCTGGCTGGAGTAGCGGGACGCAATGAGCAGTTCTTC. Translation gives CASSLDLAGVAGRNEQFF.